This TCR beta chain was identified during a study of T cells after yellow fever vaccination. The V gene's germline CDR1 is LGHDT and CDR2 YNNKEL (reference sequence). The CDR3 is 14 residues long. Trimming at V came to 4 bases and at J to 7 bases, leaving 7 bases not matched to a gene. Study-wide findings and caveats: Clonotype sharing between CD4 and CD8 compartments was small.

TCRdb recomputed calls from the 5' RACE reads with MiXCR, one row per CDR3 protein. Of about 250,000 distinct CDR3 sequences listed, 3.6% were seen once; the top ten hold about 19%. This clonotype was counted many times. Antigen: not known. The specimen comprised PBMCs, sampled 15 days after the yellow fever booster vaccination. The source is a man between 18 and 35 years old who received the YFV17D yellow fever vaccine. The chain couples TRBV3-1 to TRBJ2-5; the match to TRBD2 covers 9 bases. The CDR3 DNA sequence: TGTGCCAGCAGCCGGGGGACTAGCCGAAGGACCCAGTACTTC. This translates into CASSRGTSRRTQYF.